These 26 T cell receptor beta chains were sequenced from one sample in a study of neoadjuvant anti-PD-1 for oral cavity cancer. This table comes from immunoSEQ multiplex PCR, and its TCRdb copy is limited to in-frame clones, with some not included. This table has about 9,300 clones, approximately 60% appearing once. The sample here was tumor tissue, taken before nivolumab (anti-PD-1) treatment. These receptors were collected from a person aged 35 to 85 with oral cavity squamous cell carcinoma.

The gene calls are TRBV6-1 and TRBJ1-4; D unclear. V lost 2 bases and J lost 6, with 4 bases in between. Germline V gene data show CDR1 as MNHNS and CDR2 as SASEGT. The CDR3 is 12 amino acids. The CDR3: CASSERHEKLFF. Here the CDR3 DNA reads TGTGCCAGCAGTGAAAGGCATGAAAAACTGTTTTTT.

The chain recombines TRBV5-1 with TRBJ1-1, with D tentatively TRBD1 (6 bases). CDR1 and CDR2 (germline): SGHRS, YFSETQ. The ends were cut back, 2 bases at V and 5 bases at J, with 13 bases in the middle. The CDR3 has 14 amino acids. The CDR3 sequence is CASSFRGATTEAFF. The CDR3 DNA reads TGCGCCAGCAGCTTTAGGGGGGCAACTACTGAAGCTTTCTTT.

This clone was counted between two and nine times. V usage is TRBV2 and J usage is TRBJ2-7; TRBD1 matches at 10 bases. This CDR3 region has 14 residues. V dropped 6 bases and J dropped 3; count of bases not matched to a gene: 5. Germline-derived CDR1 and CDR2 are SNHLY and FYNNEI. The CDR3 loop is CASRGDRGVYEQYF. For the CDR3, the DNA is TGTGCCAGCAGAGGGGACAGGGGTGTCTACGAGCAGTACTTC.

This clone was picked up a small number of times. The chain combines TRBV5-1 with TRBJ1-3, with D possibly TRBD1 on 5 matching bases. The V and J ends lost 5 bases and 2 bases respectively, with 14 bases between them. Germline CDR1 is SGHRS and CDR2 is YFSETQ. CDR3 size: 15 residues. In nucleotides, the CDR3 is TGCGCCAGCAGTTATACAGGAGGGGCTGGAAACACCATATATTTT. It specifies CASSYTGGAGNTIYF.

CDR3 amino acids: CASSIWGNEQFF. CDR3 sequence (DNA): TGTGCCAGTAGTATATGGGGGAATGAGCAGTTCTTC. The chain is built from TRBV19 and TRBJ2-1; D may be TRBD1 or TRBD2 (5 bases each). Trimming shortened V by 2 bases and J by 7 bases, and 6 bases separated the two germline ends. CDR1 LNHDA and CDR2 SQIVND come from the germline V gene (reference sequence). This CDR3 contains 12 residues.

The J gene is TRBJ2-5, the V gene TRBV5-1, with no clear D. V lost 4 bases to trimming and J lost 3 bases, with 7 bases between them. Germline V CDR1 and CDR2: SGHRS, YFSETQ. The CDR3 is 12 residues long. CDR3 loop: CASSGQEETQYF. The CDR3 nucleotides are TGCGCCAGCAGCGGCCAAGAAGAGACCCAGTACTTC.

This chain joins TRBV19 and TRBJ1-4; no definite D call. Between the trimmed V and J ends, which lost 0 bases and 0 bases, there was a span of 11 bases. Germline CDR1 reads LNHDA; CDR2 reads SQIVND (reference sequence). This CDR3 comprises 17 residues. CDR3 DNA sequence: TGTGCCAGTAGTATAGAAGACGGACTTGCAACTAATGAAAAACTGTTTTTT. It translates to CASSIEDGLATNEKLFF.

The chain carries TRBV14 and TRBJ2-7; TRBD2 agrees at 8 bases. The CDR3 totals 16 residues. Germline assignment: CDR1 SGHDN and CDR2 FVKESK. V shed 2 bases, J shed 6 bases, and the junction held 12 bases outside the gene matches. The CDR3 DNA reads TGTGCCAGCAGCCAAACTACCGGGGGGGGCGGATCCGAGCAGTACTTC. Translated, it gives CASSQTTGGGGSEQYF.

The rearrangement joins TRBV7-9 to TRBJ2-1, with 8 positions matching TRBD1. CDR3 size: 19 residues. Germline CDR1 is SEHNR and CDR2 is FQNEAQ (reference sequence). V trimming: 4 bases; J trimming: 10 bases; junction bases outside the gene matches: 24. The CDR3, as DNA: TGTGCCAGCAGCTACTACCCCCTAGGACAGGGCAGAAACCGTCGGGAGCAGTTCTTC. It translates to CASSYYPLGQGRNRREQFF.

The table lists this clone with a few counts. The gene calls are TRBV25-1 and TRBJ2-7, with TRBD1 matching over 8 bases. Germline trimming cut 4 bases from V and 6 bases from J; bases unmatched to any gene: 8. The CDR3 totals 14 residues. Per the germline V gene, CDR1 is MGHDK and CDR2 is SYGVNS. The CDR3 sequence is CASSGAGGHGEQYF. The CDR3 coding sequence is TGTGCCAGCAGTGGGGCAGGGGGCCACGGCGAGCAGTACTTC.

V is TRBV11-2 and J is TRBJ2-3; a possible D gene is TRBD2 (6 bases). Germline V lookup: CDR1 SGHAT, CDR2 FQNNGV. The CDR3 consists of 14 residues. Trimming removed 5 bases from V and 6 bases from J, with 15 bases in between. As DNA, the CDR3 is TGTGCCAGCAGCCTTAGCGGCCCCCCTGATACGCAGTATTTT. Its protein product is CASSLSGPPDTQYF.

This chain's CDR3 is CASSVILNTEAFF. CDR3 bases: TGTGCCAGCAGTGTAATTCTGAACACTGAAGCTTTCTTT. The chain has TRBV2 and TRBJ1-1; D unresolved. The germline V and J ends were trimmed by 4 bases and 0 bases, with 6 bases remaining between them. The CDR3 is 13 residues long. The V gene's germline CDR1 is SNHLY and CDR2 FYNNEI.

V and J are TRBV14 and TRBJ1-4, with no clear D. The CDR3 is made up of 15 amino acids. Trimming removed 2 bases at V and 7 bases at J, with 14 bases between. Germline CDR1 is SGHDN and CDR2 is FVKESK. The CDR3 here is CASSQSAPGSEKLFF. The DNA for the CDR3 is TGTGCCAGCAGCCAATCGGCGCCGGGTAGTGAAAAACTGTTTTTT.

CDR3 amino acids: CSVEEAGRVFGIQYF. DNA for the CDR3: TGCAGCGTTGAGGAAGCTGGGAGGGTTTTCGGCATTCAGTACTTC. The chain uses TRBV29-1 and TRBJ2-4; 7 nucleotides agree with TRBD2. In germline, CDR1 is SQVTM, CDR2 ANQGSEA. The junction had 14 bases not matched to a gene; V was cut back by 3 bases and J by 9 bases. The CDR3 is 15 residues long. The entire variable domain, with the rest obtained from reference TRBV29-1 and TRBJ2-4, is as follows: SAVISQKPSRDICQRGTSLTIQCQVDSQVTMMFWYRQQPGQSLTLIATANQGSEATYESGFVIDKFPISRPNLTFSTLTVSNMSPEDSSIYLCSVEEAGRVFGIQYFGAGTRLSVL.

The CDR3 protein is CASSLLGRGNQPQHF. CDR3 nucleotides: TGTGCCAGCAGTTTATTAGGGAGGGGAAATCAGCCCCAGCATTTT. The chain carries TRBV27 and TRBJ1-5, with D maybe TRBD1 (5 bases). The germline gives CDR1 MNHEY, CDR2 SMNVEV (reference sequence). The CDR3 runs 15 residues. Trimming removed 1 base at V and 4 bases at J, with 11 bases between.

The rearrangement links TRBV27 to TRBJ2-1, with D possibly matching TRBD2 (5 bases). This CDR3 is 15 amino acids long. The germline V gene has CDR1 MNHEY and CDR2 SMNVEV (reference sequence). With 2 bases removed from V and 7 bases from J, the gap between germline ends came to 15 bases. The CDR3 DNA is TGTGCCAGCAGTTTAAAGGGTCTATGGAGGAATGAGCAGTTCTTC. This gives the protein CASSLKGLWRNEQFF.

CDR3 region: CASSFTGYGYTF. The CDR3 coding sequence is TGCGCCAGCAGCTTCACAGGATATGGCTACACCTTC. V is TRBV5-1 and J is TRBJ1-2, with a tentative D call TRBD1 (5 bases). The V end lost 2 bases, the J end lost 5 bases, and 7 bases lay between the germline ends. CDR3 size: 12 residues. CDR1 is SGHRS, CDR2 YFSETQ, per germline.

The chain recombines TRBV27 with TRBJ1-3; D may be TRBD1 (6 bases). The V end was cut by 5 bases, the J end by 7 bases, with 24 bases between. Germline assignment: CDR1 MNHEY and CDR2 SMNVEV (reference sequence). The CDR3 loop spans 17 amino acids. The CDR3 DNA is TGTGCCAGCAGTAGTACAGGGCACCAACGGTCAGGGAACACCATATATTTT. Residues: CASSSTGHQRSGNTIYF.

This clone was seen only a few times. The chain joins TRBV18 to TRBJ2-2, with unresolved D. Trimming stripped 2 bases from V and 0 bases from J, with 7 bases between. The CDR3 runs 15 residues. Per the germline V gene, CDR1 is KGHSH and CDR2 is LQKENI. The CDR3 DNA reads TGTGCCAGCTCACCAATTGACTCGAACACCGGGGAGCTGTTTTTT. Residues: CASSPIDSNTGELFF.

This clone was observed a handful of times. This rearrangement joins TRBV13 to TRBJ1-1; D is unclear. V was cut by 7 bases and J by 6 bases, with 12 bases left in between. The CDR3 is 12 residues long. Germline CDR1 and CDR2: PRHDT and FYEKMQ (reference sequence). CDR3 in amino acids: CASTMQHAEAFF. The CDR3 nucleotides are TGTGCCAGCACGATGCAGCACGCTGAAGCTTTCTTT. Drawing the rest from reference TRBV13 and TRBJ1-1, the complete variable domain is AAGVIQSPRHLIKEKRETATLKCYPIPRHDTVYWYQQGPGQDPQFLISFYEKMQSDKGSIPDRFSAQQFSDYHSELNMSSLELGDSALYFCASTMQHAEAFFGQGTRLTVV.

The chain couples TRBV6-6 to TRBJ2-7; TRBD1 or TRBD2 may be the D gene (5 bases each). V shed 8 bases and J shed 1 base, with 15 bases lying between them. Germline loops: CDR1 MNHNY, CDR2 SVGAGI (reference sequence). CDR3 size: 14 residues. CDR3 sequence reads: CASSLEGISYEQYF. The CDR3 DNA reads TGTGCCAGCTCCCTCGAGGGGATTTCCTACGAGCAGTACTTC.

This clone was counted between two and nine times. This chain uses TRBV2 with TRBJ2-2; TRBD2 matches at 10 bases. The germline V gene has CDR1 SNHLY and CDR2 FYNNEI. V shed 6 bases and J 6 bases; nucleotides not matched to a gene: 10. This CDR3 has 16 residues. In DNA, the CDR3 is TGTGCCAGCAGCGCCCTAGCGGGGGCGACCCCCGGGGAGCTGTTTTTT. It codes for CASSALAGATPGELFF.

CDR3 region: CASTLEESGANVLTF. The CDR3 nucleotides read TGCGCCAGCACCCTTGAGGAATCTGGGGCCAACGTCCTGACTTTC. The V and J genes are TRBV5-1 and TRBJ2-6; D ambiguous. The V and J ends lost 6 bases and 1 base respectively, with 11 bases between them. Germline V gene lookup returns CDR1 SGHRS and CDR2 YFSETQ. This CDR3 comprises 15 residues.

The chain joins TRBV19 to TRBJ1-2; 11 nucleotides line up with TRBD1. Unmatched junction bases numbered 9, after V lost 5 bases and J lost 1 base. The CDR3 runs 17 residues. Germline loops: CDR1 LNHDA, CDR2 SQIVND (reference sequence). Here the CDR3 reads CASSLSGTGGFNYGYTF. The CDR3 region has the DNA TGTGCCAGTAGTCTCTCCGGGACAGGGGGGTTTAACTATGGCTACACCTTC. Combining the CDR3 with reference TRBV19 and TRBJ1-2 gives the whole variable domain DGGITQSPKYLFRKEGQNVTLSCEQNLNHDAMYWYRQDPGQGLRLIYYSQIVNDFQKGDIAEGYSVSREKKESFPLTVTSAQKNPTAFYLCASSLSGTGGFNYGYTFGSGTRLTVV.

The genes are TRBV28 and TRBJ1-2, with D maybe TRBD1 (6 bases). V was shortened by 4 bases and J by 8 bases, with 17 bases between the two germline ends. Germline CDR1 reads MDHEN; CDR2 reads SYDVKM. The CDR3 runs to 14 residues. In DNA form, the CDR3 reads TGTGCCAGCAGTTCCGAGGACAGCTACGCAGGCTACACCTTC. This encodes CASSSEDSYAGYTF.

This chain joins TRBV28 and TRBJ1-5; D ambiguous. The CDR3 sequence is 13 residues long. CDR1 is MDHEN and CDR2 is SYDVKM in the germline V gene. V was clipped by 3 bases and J by 1 base, with 4 bases between them. CDR3 region: CASSLESNQPQHF. In DNA form, the CDR3 reads TGTGCCAGCAGTTTGGAAAGCAATCAGCCCCAGCATTTT.